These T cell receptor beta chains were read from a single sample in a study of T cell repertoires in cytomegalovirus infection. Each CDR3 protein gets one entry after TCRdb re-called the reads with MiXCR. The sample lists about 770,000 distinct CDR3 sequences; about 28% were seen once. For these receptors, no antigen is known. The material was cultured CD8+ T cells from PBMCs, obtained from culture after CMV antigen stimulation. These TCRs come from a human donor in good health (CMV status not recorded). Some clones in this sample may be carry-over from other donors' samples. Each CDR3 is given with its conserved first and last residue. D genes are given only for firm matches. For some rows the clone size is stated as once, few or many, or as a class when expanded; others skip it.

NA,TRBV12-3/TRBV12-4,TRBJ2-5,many,CASSLAHSREETQYF,TGTGCCAGCAGTTTAGCGCATTCCAGGGAAGAGACCCAGTACTTC
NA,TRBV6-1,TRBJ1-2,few,CASSNRDLGGYTF,TGTGCCAGCAGTAACAGGGACCTAGGAGGCTACACCTTC
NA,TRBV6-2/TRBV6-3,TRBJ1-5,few,CASSYSQGWQPQHF,TGTGCCAGCAGTTACTCACAGGGTTGGCAGCCCCAGCATTTT
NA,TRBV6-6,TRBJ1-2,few,CASSYSAQDGYYGYTF,TGTGCCAGCAGTTACTCGGCCCAGGACGGATACTATGGCTACACCTTC
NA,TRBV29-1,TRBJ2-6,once,CSVVTGRGVGANVLTF,TGCAGCGTCGTTACGGGAAGGGGAGTTGGGGCCAACGTCCTGACTTTC
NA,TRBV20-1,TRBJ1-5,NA,CSARSPIRNQPQHF,TGCAGTGCTAGATCCCCGATACGCAATCAGCCCCAGCATTTT
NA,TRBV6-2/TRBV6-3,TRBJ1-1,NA,CASSEAGRGAFF,TGTGCCAGCAGCGAGGCGGGGCGCGGAGCTTTCTTT
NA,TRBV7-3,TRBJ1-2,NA,CASSPSGAIYGYTF,TGTGCCAGCAGCCCCAGCGGGGCGATCTATGGCTACACCTTC
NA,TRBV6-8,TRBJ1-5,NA,CASSYGVPGSNQPQHF,TGTGCCAGCAGTTACGGGGTCCCCGGGAGCAATCAGCCCCAGCATTTT
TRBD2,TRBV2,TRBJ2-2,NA,CASSLLAVASTGELFF,TGTGCCAGCAGTCTCCTAGCGGTGGCGAGCACCGGGGAGCTGTTTTTT
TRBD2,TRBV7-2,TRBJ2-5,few,CASSLARAGGYLQETQYF,TGTGCCAGCAGCTTAGCGCGAGCGGGGGGTTACCTACAAGAGACCCAGTACTTC
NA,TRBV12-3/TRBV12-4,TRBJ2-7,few,CASSLIRGSSYEQYF,TGTGCCAGCAGTTTAATACGTGGGAGCTCCTACGAGCAGTACTTC
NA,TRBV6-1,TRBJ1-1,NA,CASSELRGQNTEAFF,TGTGCCAGCAGTGAACTAAGGGGACAGAACACTGAAGCTTTCTTT
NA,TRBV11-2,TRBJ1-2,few,CASSLTEDGYTF,TGTGCCAGCAGCTTAACGGAGGATGGCTACACCTTC
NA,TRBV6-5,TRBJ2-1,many,CASSYSWGELSYNEQFF,TGTGCCAGCAGTTACTCTTGGGGGGAGCTCTCCTACAATGAGCAGTTCTTC
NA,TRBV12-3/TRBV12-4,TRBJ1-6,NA,CASSFQRGGSPLHF,TGTGCCAGCAGTTTTCAGCGGGGGGGTTCACCCCTCCACTTT